Each of the 7 T cell receptor beta chains below was sequenced from the same sample in a study of blood T cell dynamics during melanoma immunotherapy. Clones were read by immunoSEQ multiplex PCR, and TCRdb kept only the in-frame ones, dropping some. The sample yields about 22,000 clones, roughly 90% seen once. Time point described: pre-treatment baseline. The material sequenced was blood, taken from a patient treated with checkpoint blockade. Receptors were obtained from a human donor with melanoma.

The chain uses TRBV7-9 and TRBJ1-2; 8 nucleotides match TRBD1. This CDR3 region has 15 residues. J was trimmed by 5 bases and V by 5 bases; bases with no gene match: 10. Germline CDR1 reads SEHNR; CDR2 reads FQNEAQ (reference sequence). As DNA, the CDR3 is TGTGCCAGCAGCCCCGGGGACAGGCCATGGTATGGCTACACCTTC. As protein: CASSPGDRPWYGYTF. Combining the CDR3 with reference TRBV7-9 and TRBJ1-2 gives the whole variable domain DTGVSQNPRHKITKRGQNVTFRCDPISEHNRLYWYRQTLGQGPEFLTYFQNEAQLEKSRLLSDRFSAERPKGSFSTLEIQRTEQGDSAMYLCASSPGDRPWYGYTFGSGTRLTVV.

The V call is TRBV7-8, the J call TRBJ1-3, with D hard to call. Trimming shortened V by 2 bases and J by 3 bases, and 14 bases separated the two germline ends. Germline loops: CDR1 SGHVS, CDR2 FQNEAQ. This CDR3 region has 16 residues. The CDR3: CASSLTRDLYGNTIYF. In nucleotides, the CDR3 is TGTGCCAGCAGCTTAACAAGGGATCTATATGGAAACACCATATATTTT.

The rearrangement links TRBV6-5 to TRBJ1-6; D unresolved. From germline, CDR1 is MNHEY and CDR2 SVGAGI. V lost 8 bases and J 7 bases, leaving 9 bases between the germline ends. The length of the CDR3 is 12 residues. CDR3 in amino acids: CASGPLNSPLHF. The CDR3 DNA reads as TGTGCCAGCGGGCCTCTCAATTCACCCCTCCACTTT.

The chain links TRBV10-2 to TRBJ2-4; D perhaps matches TRBD2 (5 bases). Germline assignment: CDR1 WSHSY and CDR2 SAAADI. Trimming shortened V by 0 bases and J by 0 bases, and 18 bases separated the two germline ends. The CDR3 has 19 amino acids. CDR3 amino acids: CASSESRAVGGLAKNIQYF. For the CDR3, the DNA is TGCGCCAGCAGTGAGTCGAGAGCAGTAGGAGGCCTAGCCAAAAACATTCAGTACTTC.

The chain employs TRBV15 and TRBJ2-6; no firm D call. Trimming took off 5 bases at V and 0 bases at J, with 14 bases between the two ends. The CDR3 totals 17 residues. Germline V gene lookup returns CDR1 LNHNV and CDR2 YYDKDF (reference sequence). Here the CDR3 DNA reads TGTGCCACCAGCGCTTCCGGGCACGGCTCTGGGGCCAACGTCCTGACTTTC. Its protein product is CATSASGHGSGANVLTF. The variable domain in full, with the rest retrieved from reference TRBV15 and TRBJ2-6, is DAMVIQNPRYQVTQFGKPVTLSCSQTLNHNVMYWYQQKSSQAPKLLFHYYDKDFNNEADTPDNFQSRRPNTSFCFLDIRSPGLGDTAMYLCATSASGHGSGANVLTFGAGSRLTVL.

The chain is built from TRBV5-6 and TRBJ2-7; D unresolved. The V end lost 4 bases, the J end lost 1 base, and 15 bases lay between the germline ends. The V gene's germline CDR1 is SGHDT and CDR2 YYEEEE. The CDR3 sequence is 15 residues long. In DNA form, the CDR3 reads TGTGCCAGCAGCCCCGGGCTAGTCGTGTCCTACGAGCAGTACTTC. Amino acid sequence: CASSPGLVVSYEQYF.

The chain employs TRBV6-5 and TRBJ2-3; 10 bases agree with TRBD1. Germline CDR1 is MNHEY and CDR2 is SVGAGI. With V trimmed by 7 bases and J by 6 bases, 7 bases remained unmatched. The CDR3 contains 14 residues. The CDR3 reads CASNQDRGFDTQYF. DNA for the CDR3: TGTGCCAGCAACCAGGACAGGGGGTTCGATACGCAGTATTTT.